One and the same sample provided the 5 T cell receptor beta chains below, sequenced in a study of blood T cell repertoires in COVID-19. Data came from immunoSEQ multiplex PCR; TCRdb stores just in-frame clones and leaves some out. The repertoire consists of roughly 180,000 clones, with around 81% occurring once and the leading ten covering more than 9.5%. The specimen sequenced was peripheral blood. These receptor sequences come from a woman in her 40s with COVID-19, enrolled during active disease.

The J gene is TRBJ1-1, the V gene TRBV9; D ambiguous. V lost 4 bases, J lost 4 bases, and 14 bases lay in between. The germline V gene encodes CDR1 SGDLS and CDR2 YYNGEE. CDR3 length: 14 amino acids. CDR3 sequence: CASSSPEAVTEAFF. The CDR3 coding sequence is TGTGCCAGCAGCAGCCCAGAGGCGGTCACTGAAGCTTTCTTT. Together with reference TRBV9 and TRBJ1-1, the CDR3 gives the full variable domain: DSGVTQTPKHLITATGQRVTLRCSPRSGDLSVYWYQQSLDQGLQFLIQYYNGEERAKGNILERFSAQQFPDLHSELNLSSLELGDSALYFCASSSPEAVTEAFFGQGTRLTVV.

This clone was detected once. The chain is built from TRBV27 and TRBJ2-3, with a weak D call TRBD2 (6 bases). V lost 5 bases, J lost 5 bases, and 17 bases lay in between. This CDR3 is 15 amino acids long. CDR1 and CDR2 from the germline V gene are MNHEY and SMNVEV (reference sequence). CDR3 region: CASSISGPAIDTQYF. The CDR3 DNA reads as TGTGCCAGCAGTATCAGCGGGCCAGCCATAGATACGCAGTATTTT.

The chain carries TRBV5-6 and TRBJ1-3; maybe TRBD1 (6 bases). CDR1 is SGHDT, CDR2 YYEEEE, per germline. The CDR3 covers 16 residues. The germline V and J ends were trimmed by 4 bases and 0 bases, with 14 bases remaining between them. Here the CDR3 DNA reads TGTGCCAGCAGCCTGGGCCAGGGGATCTCTGGAAACACCATATATTTT. Protein product: CASSLGQGISGNTIYF.

The chain recombines TRBV5-4 with TRBJ2-3; 9 bases fit TRBD1. Germline lookup yields CDR1 SGHNT and CDR2 YYREEE (reference sequence). Unmatched junction bases numbered 4, after V lost 7 bases and J lost 1 base. The CDR3 spans 14 residues. CDR3 residues: CASQRTGGTDTQYF. Written as DNA, the CDR3 is TGTGCCAGCCAAAGGACAGGGGGCACAGATACGCAGTATTTT.

The chain has TRBV2 and TRBJ2-1, with 7 positions matching TRBD2. Germline V gene lookup returns CDR1 SNHLY and CDR2 FYNNEI. The CDR3 is 13 amino acids. With 6 bases clipped from V and 5 bases from J, the junction kept 4 bases outside the gene matches. The CDR3: CASRASGNNEQFF. CDR3 nucleotide sequence: TGTGCCAGCAGGGCTAGCGGAAACAATGAGCAGTTCTTC.